This TCR beta chain originates from a study of blood T cell repertoires in COVID-19. As for the study in general: Spain, Italy and the United States supplied samples that represented acute and convalescent COVID-19. Nucleic acid was either cDNA or gDNA, and it came from T cells, B-cell-depleted T cells, or PBMCs.

How the authors handled the data: It was from reference gene primer amplification that nucleated cell counts were estimated. TCRdb's copy holds only in-frame clones and misses some; the assay was immunoSEQ multiplex PCR. Clone size and V and J calls were adopted from that table, with D and trimming inferred from the DNA. The profile shows about 250,000 clones, around 86% of them singletons. Seattle cases were enrolled at active infection and followed longitudinally. This CDR3 is 17 amino acids long. V was pared by 3 bases and J by 3 bases, with 12 bases of the junction left unmatched. Germline V lookup: CDR1 LNHDA, CDR2 SQIVND (reference sequence).

The sample consisted of peripheral blood. The gene calls are TRBV19 and TRBJ1-2; 8 nucleotides line up with TRBD1. The TCR was taken from an elderly woman with COVID-19, enrolled during active disease. CDR3 nucleotides: TGTGCCAGTAGTATCTCAGGGACAGGTAATAGGCACTATGGCTACACCTTC. This gives the protein CASSISGTGNRHYGYTF.